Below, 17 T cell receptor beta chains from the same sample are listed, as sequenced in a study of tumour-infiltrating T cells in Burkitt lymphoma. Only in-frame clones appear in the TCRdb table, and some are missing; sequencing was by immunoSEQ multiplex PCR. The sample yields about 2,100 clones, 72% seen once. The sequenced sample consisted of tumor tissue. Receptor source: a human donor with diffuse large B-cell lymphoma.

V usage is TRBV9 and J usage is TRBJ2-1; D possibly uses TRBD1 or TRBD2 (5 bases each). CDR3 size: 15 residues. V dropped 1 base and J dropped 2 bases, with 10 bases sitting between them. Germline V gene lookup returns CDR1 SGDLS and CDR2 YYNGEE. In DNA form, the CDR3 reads TGTGCCAGCAGCGTAAACGGGGACCCCTACAATGAGCAGTTCTTC. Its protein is CASSVNGDPYNEQFF.

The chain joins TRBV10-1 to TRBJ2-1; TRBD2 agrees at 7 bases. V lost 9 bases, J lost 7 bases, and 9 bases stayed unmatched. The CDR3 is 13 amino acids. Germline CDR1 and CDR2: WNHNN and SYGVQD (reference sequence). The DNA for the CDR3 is TGCGCCAGTAATAGCGGGCCCGGGAATGAGCAGTTCTTC. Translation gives CASNSGPGNEQFF.

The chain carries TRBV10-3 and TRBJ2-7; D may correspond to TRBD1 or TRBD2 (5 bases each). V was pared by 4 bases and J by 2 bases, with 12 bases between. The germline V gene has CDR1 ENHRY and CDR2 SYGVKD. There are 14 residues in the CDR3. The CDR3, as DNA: TGTGCCATCAGTGGGGAGACAGAAGCCTACGAGCAGTACTTC. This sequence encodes CAISGETEAYEQYF.

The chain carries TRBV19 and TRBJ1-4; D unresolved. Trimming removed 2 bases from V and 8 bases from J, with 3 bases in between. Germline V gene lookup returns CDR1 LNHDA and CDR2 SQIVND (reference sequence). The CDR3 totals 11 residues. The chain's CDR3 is CASSIIEKLFF. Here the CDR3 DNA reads TGTGCCAGTAGTATAATCGAAAAACTGTTTTTT.

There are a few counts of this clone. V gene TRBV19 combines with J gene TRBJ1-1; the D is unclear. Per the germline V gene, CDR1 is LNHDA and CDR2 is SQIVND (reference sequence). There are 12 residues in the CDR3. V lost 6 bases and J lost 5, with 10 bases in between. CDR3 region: CASRKAPTEAFF. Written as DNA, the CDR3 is TGTGCCAGTAGAAAAGCGCCGACTGAAGCTTTCTTT.

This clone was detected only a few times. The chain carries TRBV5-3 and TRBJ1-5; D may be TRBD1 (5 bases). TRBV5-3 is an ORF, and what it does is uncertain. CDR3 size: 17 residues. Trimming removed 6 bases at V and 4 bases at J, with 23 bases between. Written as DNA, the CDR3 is TGTGCCAGAAAGGGGCCGGAGGGTTGGGAAGTGAATCAGCCCCAGCATTTT. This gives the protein CARKGPEGWEVNQPQHF.

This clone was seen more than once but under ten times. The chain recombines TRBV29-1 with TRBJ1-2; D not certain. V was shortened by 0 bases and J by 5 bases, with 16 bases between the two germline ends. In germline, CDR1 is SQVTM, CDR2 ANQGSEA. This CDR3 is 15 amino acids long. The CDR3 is CSVEDPHPGRYGYTF. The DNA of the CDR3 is TGCAGCGTTGAAGATCCCCACCCGGGGAGGTATGGCTACACCTTC. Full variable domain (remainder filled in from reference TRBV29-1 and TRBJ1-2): SAVISQKPSRDICQRGTSLTIQCQVDSQVTMMFWYRQQPGQSLTLIATANQGSEATYESGFVIDKFPISRPNLTFSTLTVSNMSPEDSSIYLCSVEDPHPGRYGYTFGSGTRLTVV.

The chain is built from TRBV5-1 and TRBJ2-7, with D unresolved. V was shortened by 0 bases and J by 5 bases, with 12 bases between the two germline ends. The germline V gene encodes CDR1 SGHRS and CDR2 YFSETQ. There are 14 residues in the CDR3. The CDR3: CASSLERPHHEQYF. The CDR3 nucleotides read TGCGCCAGCAGCTTGGAACGGCCTCACCACGAGCAGTACTTC.

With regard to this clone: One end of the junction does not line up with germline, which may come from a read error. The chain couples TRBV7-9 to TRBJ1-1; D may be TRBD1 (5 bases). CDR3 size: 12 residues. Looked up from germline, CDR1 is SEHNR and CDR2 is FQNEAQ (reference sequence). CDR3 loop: CASSRDPGPERF. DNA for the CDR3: TGTGCCAGCAGCCGCGATCCGGGACCCGAACGATTT.

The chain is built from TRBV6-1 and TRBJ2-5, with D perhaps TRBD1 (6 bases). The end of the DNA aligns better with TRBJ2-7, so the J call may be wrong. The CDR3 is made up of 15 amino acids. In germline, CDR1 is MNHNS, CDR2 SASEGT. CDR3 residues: CAAKAQGFGTYEQYF. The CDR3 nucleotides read TGTGCCGCTAAAGCACAGGGTTTTGGTACCTACGAGCAGTACTTC.

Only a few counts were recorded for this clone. CDR3 in amino acids: CASSDEQTLAKNIQYF. As DNA, the CDR3 is TGTGCCAGCAGTGACGAGCAGACACTAGCCAAAAACATTCAGTACTTC. The chain combines TRBV6-1 with TRBJ2-4; D not certain. CDR1 is MNHNS, CDR2 SASEGT, per germline. This CDR3 has 16 amino acids. V was cut by 3 bases and J by 0 bases, with 12 bases left in between.

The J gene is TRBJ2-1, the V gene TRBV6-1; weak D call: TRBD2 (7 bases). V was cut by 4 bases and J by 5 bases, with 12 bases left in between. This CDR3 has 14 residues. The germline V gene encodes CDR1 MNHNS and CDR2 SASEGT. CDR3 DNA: TGTGCCAGCAGTGTACAGGGAGGGGACAATGAGCAGTTCTTC. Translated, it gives CASSVQGGDNEQFF.

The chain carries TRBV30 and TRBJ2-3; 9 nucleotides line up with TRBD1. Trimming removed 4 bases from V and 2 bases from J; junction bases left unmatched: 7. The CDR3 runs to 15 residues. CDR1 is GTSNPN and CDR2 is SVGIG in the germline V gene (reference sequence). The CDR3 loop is CAWTAGTGPTDTQYF. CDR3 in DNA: TGTGCCTGGACCGCCGGGACAGGGCCCACAGATACGCAGTATTTT.

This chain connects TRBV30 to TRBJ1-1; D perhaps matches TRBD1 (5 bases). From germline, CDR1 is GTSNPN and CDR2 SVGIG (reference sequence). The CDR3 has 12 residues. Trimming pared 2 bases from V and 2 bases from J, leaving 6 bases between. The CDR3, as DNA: TGTGCCTGGAGTCAGGGAAACACTGAAGCTTTCTTT. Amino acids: CAWSQGNTEAFF.

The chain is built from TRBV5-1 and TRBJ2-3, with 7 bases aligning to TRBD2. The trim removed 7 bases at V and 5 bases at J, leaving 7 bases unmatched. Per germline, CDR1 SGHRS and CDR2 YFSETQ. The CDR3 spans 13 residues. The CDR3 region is CASSRGGEDTQYF. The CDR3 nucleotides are TGCGCCAGCTCGAGGGGAGGGGAAGATACGCAGTATTTT.

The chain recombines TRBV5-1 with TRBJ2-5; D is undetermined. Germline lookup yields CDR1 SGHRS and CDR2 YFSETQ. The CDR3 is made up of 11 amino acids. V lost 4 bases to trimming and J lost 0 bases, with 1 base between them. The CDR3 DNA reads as TGCGCCAGCAGCAACCAAGAGACCCAGTACTTC. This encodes CASSNQETQYF.

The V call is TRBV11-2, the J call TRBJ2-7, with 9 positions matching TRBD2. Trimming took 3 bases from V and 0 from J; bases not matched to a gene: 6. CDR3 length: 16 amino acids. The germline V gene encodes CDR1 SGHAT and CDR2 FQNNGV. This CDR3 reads CASSFGASGDSYEQYF. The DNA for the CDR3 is TGTGCCAGCAGCTTTGGCGCTAGCGGGGACTCCTACGAGCAGTACTTC.